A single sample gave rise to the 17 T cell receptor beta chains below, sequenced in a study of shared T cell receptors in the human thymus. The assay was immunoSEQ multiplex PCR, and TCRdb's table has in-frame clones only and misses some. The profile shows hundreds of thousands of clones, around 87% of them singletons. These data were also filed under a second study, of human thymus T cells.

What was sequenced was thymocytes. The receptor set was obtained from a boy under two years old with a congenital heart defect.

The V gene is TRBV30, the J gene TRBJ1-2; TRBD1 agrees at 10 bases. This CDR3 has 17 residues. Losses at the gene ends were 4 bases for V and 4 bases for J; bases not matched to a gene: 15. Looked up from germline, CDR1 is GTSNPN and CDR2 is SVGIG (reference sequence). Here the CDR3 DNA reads TGTGCCTGGACGGGGGCCCAGACAGGGGGCGTTCTCTATGGCTACACCTTC. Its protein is CAWTGAQTGGVLYGYTF.

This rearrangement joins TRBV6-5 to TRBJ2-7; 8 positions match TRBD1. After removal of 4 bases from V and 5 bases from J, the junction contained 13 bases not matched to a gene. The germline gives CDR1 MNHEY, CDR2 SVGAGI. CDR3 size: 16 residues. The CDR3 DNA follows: TGTGCCAGCAGTTCTCCTAAAGTACAGGGGGTGAACGAGCAGTACTTC. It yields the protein CASSSPKVQGVNEQYF.

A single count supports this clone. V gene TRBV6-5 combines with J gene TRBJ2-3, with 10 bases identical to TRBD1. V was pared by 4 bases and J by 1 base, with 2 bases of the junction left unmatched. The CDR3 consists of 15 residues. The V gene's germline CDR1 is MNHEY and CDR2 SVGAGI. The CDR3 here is CASSWDRGGTDTQYF. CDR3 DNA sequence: TGTGCCAGCAGTTGGGACAGGGGTGGCACAGATACGCAGTATTTT.

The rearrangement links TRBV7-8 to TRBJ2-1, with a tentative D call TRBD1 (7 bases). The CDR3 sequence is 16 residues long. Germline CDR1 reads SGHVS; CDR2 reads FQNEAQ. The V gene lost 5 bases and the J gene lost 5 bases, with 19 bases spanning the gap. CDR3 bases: TGTGCCAGCAGCCTAAAACAGGGGAGGAGTGACAATGAGCAGTTCTTC. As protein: CASSLKQGRSDNEQFF.

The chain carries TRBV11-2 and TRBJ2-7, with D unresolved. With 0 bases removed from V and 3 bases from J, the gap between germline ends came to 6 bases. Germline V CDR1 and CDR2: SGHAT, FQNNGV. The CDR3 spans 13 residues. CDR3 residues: CASSLDDNYEQYF. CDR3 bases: TGTGCCAGCAGCTTAGACGACAACTACGAGCAGTACTTC. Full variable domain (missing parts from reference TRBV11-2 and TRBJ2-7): EAGVAQSPRYKIIEKRQSVAFWCNPISGHATLYWYQQILGQGPKLLIQFQNNGVVDDSQLPKDRFSAERLKGVDSTLKIQPAKLEDSAVYLCASSLDDNYEQYFGPGTRLTVT.

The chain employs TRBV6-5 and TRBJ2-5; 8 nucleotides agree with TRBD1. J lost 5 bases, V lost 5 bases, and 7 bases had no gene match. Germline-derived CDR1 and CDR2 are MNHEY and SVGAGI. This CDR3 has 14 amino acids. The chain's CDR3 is CASSRRTGSETQYF. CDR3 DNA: TGTGCCAGCAGTCGCCGGACAGGGTCGGAGACCCAGTACTTC.

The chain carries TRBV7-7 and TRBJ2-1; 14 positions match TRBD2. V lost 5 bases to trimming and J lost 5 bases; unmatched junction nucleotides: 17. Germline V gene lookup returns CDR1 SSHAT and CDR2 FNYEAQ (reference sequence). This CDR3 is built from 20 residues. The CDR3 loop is CASSQNGGLAGGGPNNEQFF. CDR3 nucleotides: TGTGCCAGCAGCCAAAATGGAGGACTAGCGGGAGGTGGCCCTAACAATGAGCAGTTCTTC.

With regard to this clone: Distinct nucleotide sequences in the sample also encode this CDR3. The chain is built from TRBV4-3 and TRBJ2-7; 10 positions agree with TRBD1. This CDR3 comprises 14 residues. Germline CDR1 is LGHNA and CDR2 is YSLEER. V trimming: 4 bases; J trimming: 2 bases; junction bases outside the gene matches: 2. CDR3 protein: CASSPGQGAYEQYF. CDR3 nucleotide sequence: TGCGCCAGCAGCCCAGGACAGGGGGCCTACGAGCAGTACTTC.

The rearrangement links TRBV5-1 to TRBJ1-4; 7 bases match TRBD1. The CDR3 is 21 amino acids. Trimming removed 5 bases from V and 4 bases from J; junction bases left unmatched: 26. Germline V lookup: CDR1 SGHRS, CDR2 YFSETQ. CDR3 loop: CASSPPTRTGDRGIDNEKLFF. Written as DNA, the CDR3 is TGCGCCAGCAGTCCCCCGACTCGGACAGGCGATCGCGGTATTGATAATGAAAAACTGTTTTTT.

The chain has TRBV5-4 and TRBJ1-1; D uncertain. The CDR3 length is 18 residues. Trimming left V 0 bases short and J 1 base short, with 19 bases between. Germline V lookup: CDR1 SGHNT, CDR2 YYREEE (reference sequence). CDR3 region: CASSLALVTSESNTEAFF. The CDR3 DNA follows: TGTGCCAGCAGCTTGGCCTTGGTGACTAGTGAATCGAACACTGAAGCTTTCTTT.

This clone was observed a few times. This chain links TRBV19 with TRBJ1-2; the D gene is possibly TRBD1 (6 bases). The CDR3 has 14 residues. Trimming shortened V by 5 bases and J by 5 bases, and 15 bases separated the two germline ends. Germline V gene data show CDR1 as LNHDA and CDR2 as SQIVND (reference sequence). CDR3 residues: CASSHHREWYGYTF. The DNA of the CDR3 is TGTGCCAGTAGTCATCACAGGGAGTGGTATGGCTACACCTTC.

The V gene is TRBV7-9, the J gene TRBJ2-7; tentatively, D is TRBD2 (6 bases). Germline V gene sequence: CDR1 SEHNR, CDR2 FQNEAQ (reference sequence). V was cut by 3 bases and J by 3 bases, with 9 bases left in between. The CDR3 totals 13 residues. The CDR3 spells CASSFPSDYEQYF. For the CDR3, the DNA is TGTGCCAGCAGCTTCCCTAGCGACTACGAGCAGTACTTC.

CDR3: CASSYSSTGEGETQYF. The CDR3 DNA is TGTGCCAGCAGTTACTCGTCGACAGGGGAGGGAGAGACCCAGTACTTC. This chain uses TRBV6-6 with TRBJ2-5; weak D call: TRBD1 (8 bases). This CDR3 is built from 16 residues. The V gene lost 0 bases and the J gene lost 4 bases, with 15 bases spanning the gap. From germline, CDR1 is MNHNY and CDR2 SVGAGI (reference sequence).

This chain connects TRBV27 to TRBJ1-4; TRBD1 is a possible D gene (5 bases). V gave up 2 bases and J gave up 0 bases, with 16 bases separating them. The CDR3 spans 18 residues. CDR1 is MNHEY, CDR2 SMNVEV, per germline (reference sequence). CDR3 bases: TGTGCCAGCAGTTTAAAAGCATTGCGGGGGGCAACTAATGAAAAACTGTTTTTT. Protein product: CASSLKALRGATNEKLFF.

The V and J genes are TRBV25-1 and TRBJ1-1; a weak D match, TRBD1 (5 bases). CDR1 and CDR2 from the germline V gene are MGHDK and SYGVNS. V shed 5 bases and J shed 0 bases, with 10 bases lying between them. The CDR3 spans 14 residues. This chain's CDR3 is CASSLGGLNTEAFF. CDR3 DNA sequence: TGTGCCAGCAGTCTGGGGGGATTGAACACTGAAGCTTTCTTT. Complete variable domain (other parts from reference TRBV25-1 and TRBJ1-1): EADIYQTPRYLVIGTGKKITLECSQTMGHDKMYWYQQDPGMELHLIHYSYGVNSTEKGDLSSESTVSRIRTEHFPLTLESARPSHTSQYLCASSLGGLNTEAFFGQGTRLTVV.

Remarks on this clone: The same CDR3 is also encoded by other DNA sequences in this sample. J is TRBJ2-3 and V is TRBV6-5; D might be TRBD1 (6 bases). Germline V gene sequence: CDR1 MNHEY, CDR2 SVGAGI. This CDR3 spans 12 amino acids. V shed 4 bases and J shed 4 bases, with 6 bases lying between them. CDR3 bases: TGTGCCAGCAGTTCAGGGGCAGATACGCAGTATTTT. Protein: CASSSGADTQYF.

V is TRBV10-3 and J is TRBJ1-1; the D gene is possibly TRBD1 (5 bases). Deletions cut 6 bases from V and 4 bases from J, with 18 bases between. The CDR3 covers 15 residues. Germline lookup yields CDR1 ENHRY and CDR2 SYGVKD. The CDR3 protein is CAISPINGQTTEAFF. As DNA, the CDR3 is TGTGCCATCAGCCCAATTAACGGACAAACCACTGAAGCTTTCTTT.